This passage covers 3 T cell receptor beta chains from one sample sequenced in a study of lymphopenia after photon versus proton radiotherapy (dated by TCRdb to between 2017 and 2020). To prepare the library, the immunoSEQ multiplex PCR assay was applied. TCRdb's version of the immuneACCESS table is confined to in-frame rearrangements and falls short of the full clone set. An unresolved V gene accounts for under half of the shortfall where checked; the remainder is of unknown origin. The table for this sample lists more than 45,000 clones; about 81% of them were counted only once. 2.1% of the sample goes to the ten largest clones. This specimen consisted of peripheral blood, obtained from a patient treated with proton-based radiotherapy. These receptors all stem from a man aged 60-69 years with pancreatic cancer.

V and J are TRBV11-3 and TRBJ1-2; 8 bases align to TRBD1. Germline CDR1 SGHNT, CDR2 YENEEA. J gave up 7 bases and V 6 bases, and 7 bases lay outside the gene matches. The CDR3 extends over 13 amino acids. The CDR3 sequence: CASRKTGGAGYTF. The CDR3 DNA is TGTGCCAGCAGGAAAACAGGGGGGGCTGGCTACACCTTC.

The chain uses TRBV2 and TRBJ2-1, with 7 bases lining up with TRBD1. Germline V lookup: CDR1 SNHLY, CDR2 FYNNEI. There are 14 residues in the CDR3. The J segment lost 2 bases and the V segment lost 6 bases, leaving 4 bases of the junction unmatched. The CDR3 DNA follows: TGTGCCAGCAGGAACAGGGGTGCCTACAATGAGCAGTTCTTC. This gives the protein CASRNRGAYNEQFF.

The J gene is TRBJ1-4, the V gene TRBV2; 8 nucleotides match TRBD1. Germline trimming cut 4 bases from V and 3 bases from J; bases unmatched to any gene: 4. There are 15 residues in the CDR3. Germline CDR1 reads SNHLY; CDR2 reads FYNNEI. The CDR3 reads CASSATGASNEKLFF. The CDR3 DNA reads as TGTGCCAGCAGTGCGACAGGGGCCTCTAATGAAAAACTGTTTTTT.